This T cell receptor beta chain stems from a study of cytomegalovirus exposure and HLA in healthy donors. About the research overall: In an earlier analysis, approximately 120 million unique TCR beta sequences were found from some 180 million T cells.

Of note for this clone: Its target is unknown.

General study results and limits: Many donors carried some public TCRs, although rarity characterized most TCR sequences.

The PCR was carried out with 60 Vbeta primers and 13 Jbeta primers. Authors' processing steps: An analysis that came later counted 80 million or so unique TCR beta chains, approximately 11 million shared. Sequencing used immunoSEQ multiplex PCR; TCRdb keeps in-frame clones, though not all of them. V and J calls and clone size are copied from that table; D and trimming were computed from the DNA. In the table there are fewer than 100,000 clones, approximately 80% of which are singletons. Looked up from germline, CDR1 is MGHRA and CDR2 is YSYEKL. This CDR3 spans 15 amino acids. V lost 3 bases to trimming and J lost 0 bases, with 9 bases between them.

Sequencing was performed on PBMCs. This sequence was found in a man aged 35 to 55 in good health and CMV-seronegative. The rearrangement uses TRBV4-1 and TRBJ2-1, with unresolved D. Written as DNA, the CDR3 is TGCGCCAGCAGCCACTTGGCGGACTCCTACAATGAGCAGTTCTTC. This gives the protein CASSHLADSYNEQFF.